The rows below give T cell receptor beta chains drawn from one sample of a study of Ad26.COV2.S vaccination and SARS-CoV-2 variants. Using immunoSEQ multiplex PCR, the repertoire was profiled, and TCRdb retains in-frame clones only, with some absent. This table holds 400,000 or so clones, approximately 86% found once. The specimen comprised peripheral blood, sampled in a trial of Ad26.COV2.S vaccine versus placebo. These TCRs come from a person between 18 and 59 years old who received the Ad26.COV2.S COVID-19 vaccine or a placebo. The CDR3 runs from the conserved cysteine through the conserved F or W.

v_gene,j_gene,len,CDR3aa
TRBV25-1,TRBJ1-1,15,CASSGLTGLETEAFF
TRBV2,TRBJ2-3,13,CASSPGGADTQYF
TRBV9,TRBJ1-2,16,CASSVGGTLANYGYTF
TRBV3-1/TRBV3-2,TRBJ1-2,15,CASSQFPRGNYGYTF
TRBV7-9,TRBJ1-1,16,CASSDTQGVKVAEAFF
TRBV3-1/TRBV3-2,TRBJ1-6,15,CASSQDAAAYSPLHF
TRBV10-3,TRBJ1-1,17,CAISPGTGVGSHTEAFF
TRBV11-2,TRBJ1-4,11,CASSPGTGPVF
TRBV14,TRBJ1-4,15,CASSLSAATNEKLFF
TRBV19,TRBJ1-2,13,CASSISRNYGYTF
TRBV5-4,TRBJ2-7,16,CASSFGQGAASYEQYF
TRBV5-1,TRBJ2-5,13,CASSLGLAETQYF
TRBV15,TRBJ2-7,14,CATSGQTGTYEQYF
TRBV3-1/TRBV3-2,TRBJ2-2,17,CASSRVIGGANTGELFF
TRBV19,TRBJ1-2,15,CASSNSRRGVYGYTF
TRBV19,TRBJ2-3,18,CASSRSWQRGEVHGTQYF
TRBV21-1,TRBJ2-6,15,CASSKGMWGANVLTF
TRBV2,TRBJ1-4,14,CASSALTQGITLFF
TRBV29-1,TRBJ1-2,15,CSVSGTGLSNYGYTF
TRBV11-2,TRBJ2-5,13,CASSFSHQETQYF
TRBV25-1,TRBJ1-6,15,CASSASEGEDSPLHF
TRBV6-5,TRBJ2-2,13,CASIWGDTGELFF
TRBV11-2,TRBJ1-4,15,CASSLSRGLNEKLFF
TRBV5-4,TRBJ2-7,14,CASSSRGEAYEQYF
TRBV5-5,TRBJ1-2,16,CASSLRSGRTNYGYTF
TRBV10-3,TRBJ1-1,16,CAISEWIGTVNTEAFF
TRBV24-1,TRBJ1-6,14,CATSRGGYNSPLHF
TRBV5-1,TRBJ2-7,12,CASSLDGSEQYF
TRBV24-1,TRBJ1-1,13,CAAPWGLGTEAFF
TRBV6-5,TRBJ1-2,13,CASSSTYQYGYTF
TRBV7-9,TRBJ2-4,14,CASSLRTGMNIQYF
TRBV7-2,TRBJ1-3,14,CASSLEGGGNTIYF
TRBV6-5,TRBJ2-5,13,CASNYGGEETQYF
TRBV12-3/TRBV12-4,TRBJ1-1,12,CASSLDLTEAFF
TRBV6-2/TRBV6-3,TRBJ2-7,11,CASSFGSEQYF
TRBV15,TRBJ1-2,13,CATGTPSNYGYTF
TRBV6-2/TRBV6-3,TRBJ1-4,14,CASSYNPRTEKLFF
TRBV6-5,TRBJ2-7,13,CASTRGGSYEQYF
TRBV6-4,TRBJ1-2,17,CASSDSKQAASRRGYTF
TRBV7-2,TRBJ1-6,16,CASSLDSSSYNSPLHF
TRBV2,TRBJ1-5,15,CASKEGSGSNQPQHF
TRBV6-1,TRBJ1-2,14,CASSERSANYGYTF
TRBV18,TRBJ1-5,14,CASSPPGGNQPQHF
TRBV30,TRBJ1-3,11,CAWTPGNTIYF
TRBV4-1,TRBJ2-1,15,CASSQPGQGDNEQFF
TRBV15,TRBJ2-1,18,CATSRDNWTGWYGGEQFF
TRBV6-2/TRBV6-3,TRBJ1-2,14,CASSYVRGDYGYTF
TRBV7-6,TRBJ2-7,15,CASSLANSGMYEQYF
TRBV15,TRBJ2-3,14,CATSGRLTMGTQYF
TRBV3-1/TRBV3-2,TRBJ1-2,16,CASSLVTGTGSPGYTF